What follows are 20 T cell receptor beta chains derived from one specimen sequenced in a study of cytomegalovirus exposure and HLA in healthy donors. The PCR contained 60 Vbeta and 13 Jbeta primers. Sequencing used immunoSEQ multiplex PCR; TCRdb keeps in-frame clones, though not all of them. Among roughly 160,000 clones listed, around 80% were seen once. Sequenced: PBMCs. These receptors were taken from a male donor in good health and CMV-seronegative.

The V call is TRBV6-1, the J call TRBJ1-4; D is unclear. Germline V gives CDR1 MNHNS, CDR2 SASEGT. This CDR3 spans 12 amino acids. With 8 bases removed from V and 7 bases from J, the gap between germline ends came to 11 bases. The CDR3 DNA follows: TGTGCCAGCTCAATAAGCCTTGAAAAACTGTTTTTT. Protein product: CASSISLEKLFF.

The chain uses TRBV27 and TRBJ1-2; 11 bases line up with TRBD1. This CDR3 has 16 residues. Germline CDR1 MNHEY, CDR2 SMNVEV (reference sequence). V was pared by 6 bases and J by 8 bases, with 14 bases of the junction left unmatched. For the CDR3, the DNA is TGTGCCAGCAGCCAGGCTGCAGGACAGGGGGCTGGAGGCTACACCTTC. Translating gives CASSQAAGQGAGGYTF.

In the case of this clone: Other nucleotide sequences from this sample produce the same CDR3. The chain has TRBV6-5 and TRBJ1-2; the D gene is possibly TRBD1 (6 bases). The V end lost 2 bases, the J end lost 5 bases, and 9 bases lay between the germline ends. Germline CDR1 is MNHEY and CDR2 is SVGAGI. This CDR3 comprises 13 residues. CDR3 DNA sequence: TGTGCCAGCAGTTACACAGGGCCTTATGGCTACACCTTC. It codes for CASSYTGPYGYTF.

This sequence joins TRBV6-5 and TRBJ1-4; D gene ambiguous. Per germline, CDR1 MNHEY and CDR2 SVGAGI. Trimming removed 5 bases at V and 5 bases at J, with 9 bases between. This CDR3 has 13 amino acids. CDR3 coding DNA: TGTGCCAGCAGTGCCAGCGGAAATGAAAAACTGTTTTTT. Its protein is CASSASGNEKLFF.

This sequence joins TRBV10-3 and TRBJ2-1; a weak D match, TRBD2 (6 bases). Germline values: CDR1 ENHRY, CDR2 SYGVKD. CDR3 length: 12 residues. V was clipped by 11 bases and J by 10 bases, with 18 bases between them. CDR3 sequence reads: CAFANRGNEQFF. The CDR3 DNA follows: TGTGCCTTCGCCAATCGGGGGAACGAGCAGTTCTTC.

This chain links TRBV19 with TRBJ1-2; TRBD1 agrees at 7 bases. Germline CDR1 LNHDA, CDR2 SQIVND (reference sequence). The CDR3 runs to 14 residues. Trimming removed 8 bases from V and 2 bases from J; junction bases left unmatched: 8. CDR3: CASEGQAPNYGYTF. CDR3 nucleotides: TGTGCCAGTGAAGGACAGGCACCCAACTATGGCTACACCTTC.

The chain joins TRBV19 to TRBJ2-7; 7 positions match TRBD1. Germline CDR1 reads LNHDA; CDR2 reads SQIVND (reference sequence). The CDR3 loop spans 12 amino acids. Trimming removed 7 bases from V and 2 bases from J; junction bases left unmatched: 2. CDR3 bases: TGTGCCAGTACCGACAGGGCCTACGAGCAGTACTTC. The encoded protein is CASTDRAYEQYF. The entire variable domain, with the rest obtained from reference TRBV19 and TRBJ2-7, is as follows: DGGITQSPKYLFRKEGQNVTLSCEQNLNHDAMYWYRQDPGQGLRLIYYSQIVNDFQKGDIAEGYSVSREKKESFPLTVTSAQKNPTAFYLCASTDRAYEQYFGPGTRLTVT.

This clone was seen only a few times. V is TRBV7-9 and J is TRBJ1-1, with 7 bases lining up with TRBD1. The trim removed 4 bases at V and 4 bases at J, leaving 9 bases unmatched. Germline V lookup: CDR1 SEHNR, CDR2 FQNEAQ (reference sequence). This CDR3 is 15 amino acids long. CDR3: CASSSSWDSGTEAFF. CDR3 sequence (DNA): TGTGCCAGCAGCTCGAGTTGGGACAGCGGCACTGAAGCTTTCTTT.

This CDR3 is CASLQGPRPWDGYTF. The CDR3 region has the DNA TGTGCCAGCTTACAGGGGCCCCGGCCTTGGGATGGCTACACCTTC. The chain has TRBV6-1 and TRBJ1-2, with 7 bases lining up with TRBD1. Germline V gene sequence: CDR1 MNHNS, CDR2 SASEGT. Unmatched junction bases numbered 15, after V lost 8 bases and J lost 6 bases. The CDR3 sequence is 15 residues long.

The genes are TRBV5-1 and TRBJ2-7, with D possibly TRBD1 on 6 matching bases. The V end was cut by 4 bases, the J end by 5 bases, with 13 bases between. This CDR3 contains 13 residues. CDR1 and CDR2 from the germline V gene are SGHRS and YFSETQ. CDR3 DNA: TGCGCCAGCAGCCTACGACAGGTCCACGAGCAGTACTTC. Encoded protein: CASSLRQVHEQYF.

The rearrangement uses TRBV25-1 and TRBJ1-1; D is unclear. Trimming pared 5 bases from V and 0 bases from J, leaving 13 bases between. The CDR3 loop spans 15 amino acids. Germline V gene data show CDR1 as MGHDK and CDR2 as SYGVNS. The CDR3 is CASSPLRGMNTEAFF. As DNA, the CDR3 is TGTGCCAGCAGTCCCCTGAGAGGGATGAACACTGAAGCTTTCTTT.

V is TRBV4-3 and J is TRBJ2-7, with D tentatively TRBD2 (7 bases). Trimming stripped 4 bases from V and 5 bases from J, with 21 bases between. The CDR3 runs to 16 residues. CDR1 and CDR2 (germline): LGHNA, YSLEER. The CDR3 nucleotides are TGCGCCAGCAGCCGCGGCCTAGTGGGGGGGCAGGACGAGCAGTACTTC. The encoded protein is CASSRGLVGGQDEQYF.

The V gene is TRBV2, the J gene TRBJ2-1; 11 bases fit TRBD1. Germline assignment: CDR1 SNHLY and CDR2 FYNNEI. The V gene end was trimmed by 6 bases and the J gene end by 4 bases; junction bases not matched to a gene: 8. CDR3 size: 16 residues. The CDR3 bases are TGTGCCAGCAGCCACAACCGGGACAGGGGGTACAATGAGCAGTTCTTC. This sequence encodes CASSHNRDRGYNEQFF.

This CDR3 reads CASSLGTSTGELFF. The DNA of the CDR3 is TGTGCCAGCAGCCTCGGGACTAGCACCGGGGAGCTGTTTTTT. This sequence joins TRBV11-2 and TRBJ2-2, with 8 nucleotides matching TRBD2. With 5 bases clipped from V and 4 bases from J, the junction kept 3 bases outside the gene matches. This CDR3 has 14 amino acids. CDR1 is SGHAT, CDR2 FQNNGV, per germline.

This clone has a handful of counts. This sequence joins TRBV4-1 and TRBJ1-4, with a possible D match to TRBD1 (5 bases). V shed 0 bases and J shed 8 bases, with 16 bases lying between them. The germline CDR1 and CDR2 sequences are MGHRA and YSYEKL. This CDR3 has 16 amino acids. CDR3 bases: TGCGCCAGCAGCCAAGATGGAGCAGGGCGGGAAGAAAAACTGTTTTTT. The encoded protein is CASSQDGAGREEKLFF.

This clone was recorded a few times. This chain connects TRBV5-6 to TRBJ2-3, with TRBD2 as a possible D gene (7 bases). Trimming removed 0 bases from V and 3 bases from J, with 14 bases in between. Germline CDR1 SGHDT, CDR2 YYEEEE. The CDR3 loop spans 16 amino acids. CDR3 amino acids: CASSLALRGGTDTQYF. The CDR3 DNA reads TGTGCCAGCAGCTTGGCCTTGAGGGGGGGGACAGATACGCAGTATTTT.

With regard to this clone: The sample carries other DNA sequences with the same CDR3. The CDR3 bases are TGCGCCAGCAGCCTTGACAGTAACTCACCCCTCCACTTT. Protein sequence: CASSLDSNSPLHF. The rearrangement links TRBV5-1 to TRBJ1-6; D perhaps matches TRBD1 (5 bases). The V gene lost 4 bases and the J gene lost 10 bases, with 12 bases spanning the gap. Germline CDR1 and CDR2: SGHRS and YFSETQ. This CDR3 comprises 13 residues. Supplemented by reference TRBV5-1 and TRBJ1-6, the full variable domain reads KAGVTQTPRYLIKTRGQQVTLSCSPISGHRSVSWYQQTPGQGLQFLFEYFSETQRNKGNFPGRFSGRQFSNSRSEMNVSTLELGDSALYLCASSLDSNSPLHFGNGTRLTVT.

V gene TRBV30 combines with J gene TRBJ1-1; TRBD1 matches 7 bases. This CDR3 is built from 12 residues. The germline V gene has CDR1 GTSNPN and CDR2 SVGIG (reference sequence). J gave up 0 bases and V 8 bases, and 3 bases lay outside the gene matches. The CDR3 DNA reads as TGTGCCGGGACAGTCCTGAACACTGAAGCTTTCTTT. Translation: CAGTVLNTEAFF.

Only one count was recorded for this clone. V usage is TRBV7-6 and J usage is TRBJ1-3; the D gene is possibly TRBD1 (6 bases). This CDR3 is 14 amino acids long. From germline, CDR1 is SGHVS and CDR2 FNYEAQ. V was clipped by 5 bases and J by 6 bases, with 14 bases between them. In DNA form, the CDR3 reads TGTGCCAGCAGCCTGGACAGTTCGATAAACACCATATATTTT. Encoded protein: CASSLDSSINTIYF.

In DNA, the CDR3 is TGTGCCAGCACCTATGGAGGGGGCAGAAGGAATGAGCAGTTCTTC. Protein product: CASTYGGGRRNEQFF. The chain has TRBV5-4 and TRBJ2-1; possibly TRBD1 for D (7 bases). CDR1 and CDR2 (germline): SGHNT, YYREEE (reference sequence). Trimming removed 6 bases at V and 7 bases at J, with 20 bases between. The CDR3 runs 15 residues.